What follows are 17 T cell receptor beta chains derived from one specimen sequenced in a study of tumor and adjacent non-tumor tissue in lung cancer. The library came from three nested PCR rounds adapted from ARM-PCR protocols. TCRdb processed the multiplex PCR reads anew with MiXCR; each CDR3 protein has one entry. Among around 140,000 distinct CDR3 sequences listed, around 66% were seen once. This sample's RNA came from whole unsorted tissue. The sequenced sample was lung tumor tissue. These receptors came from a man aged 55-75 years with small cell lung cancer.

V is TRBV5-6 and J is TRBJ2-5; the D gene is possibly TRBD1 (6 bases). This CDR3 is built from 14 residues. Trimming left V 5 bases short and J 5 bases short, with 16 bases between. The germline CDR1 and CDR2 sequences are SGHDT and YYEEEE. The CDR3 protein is CASSSVTTGETQYF. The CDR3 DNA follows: TGTGCCAGCAGTTCTGTAACTACAGGGGAGACCCAGTACTTC.

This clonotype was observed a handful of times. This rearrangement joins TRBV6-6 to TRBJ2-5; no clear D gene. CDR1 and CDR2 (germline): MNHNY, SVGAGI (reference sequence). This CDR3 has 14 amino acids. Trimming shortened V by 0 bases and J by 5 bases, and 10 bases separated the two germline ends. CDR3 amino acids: CASSYSGSEETQYF. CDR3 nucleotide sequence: TGTGCCAGCAGTTACTCGGGCAGCGAGGAGACCCAGTACTTC.

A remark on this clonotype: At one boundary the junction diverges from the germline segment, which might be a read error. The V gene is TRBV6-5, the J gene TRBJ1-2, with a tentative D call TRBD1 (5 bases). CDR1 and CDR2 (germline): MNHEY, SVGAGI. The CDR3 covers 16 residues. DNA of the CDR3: TGTGCCATCAGTTACTCGAGTGCAGGGACGGCGTGTGGCTACACCTTC. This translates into CAISYSSAGTACGYTF.

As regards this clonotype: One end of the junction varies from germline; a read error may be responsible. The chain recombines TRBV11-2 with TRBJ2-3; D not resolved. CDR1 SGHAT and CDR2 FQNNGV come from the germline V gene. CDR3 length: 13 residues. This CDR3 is CASNLSHTDTQYF. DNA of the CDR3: TGTGCCAGCAACTTATCTCACACAGATACGCAGTATTTT.

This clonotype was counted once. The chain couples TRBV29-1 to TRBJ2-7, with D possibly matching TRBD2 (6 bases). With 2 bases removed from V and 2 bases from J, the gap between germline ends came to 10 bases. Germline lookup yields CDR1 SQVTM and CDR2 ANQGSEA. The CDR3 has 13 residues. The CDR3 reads CSVERGRTYEQYV. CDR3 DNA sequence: TGCAGCGTTGAACGTGGGAGGACCTACGAGCAGTACGTC.

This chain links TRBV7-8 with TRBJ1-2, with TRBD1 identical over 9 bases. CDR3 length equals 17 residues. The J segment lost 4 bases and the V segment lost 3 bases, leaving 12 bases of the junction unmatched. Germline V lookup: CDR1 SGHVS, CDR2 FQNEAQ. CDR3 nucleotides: TGTGCCAGCAGCTTCGGGGTGGGGACAGGGACAGCCTATGGCTACACCTTC. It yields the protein CASSFGVGTGTAYGYTF.

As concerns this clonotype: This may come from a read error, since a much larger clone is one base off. The CDR3 bases are TGTGTCAGCAGCTTGGTTAAGGAGACCCAGTACTTC. It specifies CVSSLVKETQYF. The J gene is TRBJ2-5, the V gene TRBV5-6; D gene ambiguous. Per the germline V gene, CDR1 is SGHDT and CDR2 is YYEEEE. The CDR3 has 12 amino acids. The entire variable domain, with the rest obtained from reference TRBV5-6 and TRBJ2-5, is as follows: DAGVTQSPTHLIKTRGQQVTLRCSPKSGHDTVSWYQQALGQGPQFIFQYYEEEERQRGNFPDRFSGHQFPNYSSELNVNALLLGDSALYLCVSSLVKETQYFGPGTRLLVL.

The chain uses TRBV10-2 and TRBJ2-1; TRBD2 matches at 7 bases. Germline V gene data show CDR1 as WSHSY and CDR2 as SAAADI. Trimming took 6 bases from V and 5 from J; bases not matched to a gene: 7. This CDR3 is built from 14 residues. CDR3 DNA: TGCGCCAGCAGGGAAGGAGGGACTAACAATGAGCAGTTCTTC. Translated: CASREGGTNNEQFF.

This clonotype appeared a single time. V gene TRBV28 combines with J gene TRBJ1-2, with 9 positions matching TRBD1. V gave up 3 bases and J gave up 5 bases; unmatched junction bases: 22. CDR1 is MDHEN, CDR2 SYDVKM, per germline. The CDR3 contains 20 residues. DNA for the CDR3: TGTGCCAGCAGTTTCCCCGTAGGCCAGCGCCTGGACAGGGGAAATTATGGCTACACCTTC. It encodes CASSFPVGQRLDRGNYGYTF.

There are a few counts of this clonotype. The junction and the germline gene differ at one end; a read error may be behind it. In DNA form, the CDR3 reads TGCAGTGTTGGGACTGGCGGATACAATGAGCAGTTCTTC. Translated: CSVGTGGYNEQFF. The chain employs TRBV29-1 and TRBJ2-1, with a tentative D call TRBD2 (6 bases). Germline V CDR1 and CDR2: SQVTM, ANQGSEA. The CDR3 totals 13 residues.

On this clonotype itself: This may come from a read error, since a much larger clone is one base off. CDR3 residues: CASSQGQGQEELFF. The CDR3 DNA reads as TGTGCCAGCAGTCAAGGACAGGGACAAGAAGAACTGTTTTTT. The chain joins TRBV12-3 or TRBV12-4 to TRBJ1-4; 8 bases align to TRBD1. CDR3 size: 14 residues. With V trimmed by 5 bases and J by 12 bases, 11 bases remained unmatched.

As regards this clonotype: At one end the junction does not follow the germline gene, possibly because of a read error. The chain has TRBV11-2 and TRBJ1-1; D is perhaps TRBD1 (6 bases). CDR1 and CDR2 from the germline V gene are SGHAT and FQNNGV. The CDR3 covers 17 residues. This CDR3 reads CTSSSKQGPRINTEASF. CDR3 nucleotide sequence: TGTACCAGCAGCTCAAAGCAGGGGCCTAGGATAAACACTGAAGCTTCCTTC.

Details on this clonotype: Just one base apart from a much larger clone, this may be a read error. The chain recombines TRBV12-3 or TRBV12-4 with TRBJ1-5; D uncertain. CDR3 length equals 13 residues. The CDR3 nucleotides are TGTGCCAACAGTCCTAACCGTTATCAGCCCCAGCATTTT. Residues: CANSPNRYQPQHF.

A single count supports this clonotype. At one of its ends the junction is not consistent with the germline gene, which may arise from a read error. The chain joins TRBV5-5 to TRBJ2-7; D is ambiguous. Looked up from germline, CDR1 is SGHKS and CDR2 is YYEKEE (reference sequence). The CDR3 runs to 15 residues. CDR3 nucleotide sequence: TGTGCCGGCAGCCGCGGACGGCAAAGCTCCTACGAGCAGTACTTC. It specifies CAGSRGRQSSYEQYF. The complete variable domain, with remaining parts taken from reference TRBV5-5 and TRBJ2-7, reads DAGVTQSPTHLIKTRGQQVTLRCSPISGHKSVSWYQQVLGQGPQFIFQYYEKEERGRGNFPDRFSARQFPNYSSELNVNALLLGDSALYLCAGSRGRQSSYEQYFGPGTRLTVT.

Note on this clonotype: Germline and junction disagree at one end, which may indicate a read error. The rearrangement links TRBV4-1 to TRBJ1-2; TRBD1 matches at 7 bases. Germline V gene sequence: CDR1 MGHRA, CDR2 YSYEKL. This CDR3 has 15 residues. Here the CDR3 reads CASSQVGQEKRGYIF. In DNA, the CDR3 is TGCGCCAGCAGCCAAGTTGGACAGGAAAAGAGGGGCTACATCTTC.

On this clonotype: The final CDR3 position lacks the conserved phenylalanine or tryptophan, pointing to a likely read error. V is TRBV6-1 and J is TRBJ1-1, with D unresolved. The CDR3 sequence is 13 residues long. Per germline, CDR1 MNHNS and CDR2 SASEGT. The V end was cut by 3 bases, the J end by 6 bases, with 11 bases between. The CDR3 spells CASSEQRNSEAFS. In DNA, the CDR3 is TGTGCCAGCAGTGAGCAGAGAAACTCTGAAGCTTTCTCT.

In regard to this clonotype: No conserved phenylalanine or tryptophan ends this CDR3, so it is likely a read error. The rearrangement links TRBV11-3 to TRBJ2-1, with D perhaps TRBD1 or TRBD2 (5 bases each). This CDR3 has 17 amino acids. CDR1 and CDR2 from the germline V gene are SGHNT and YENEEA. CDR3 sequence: CVSSLRPGRGISNEQFS. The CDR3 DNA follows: TGTGTCAGCAGCTTAAGGCCAGGGAGAGGGATAAGCAATGAGCAGTTCTCC.